This T cell receptor (beta chain) was captured by sequencing in a study of T cells in Graves' hyperthyroidism and ophthalmopathy. Overall study results and limits: Ophthalmopathy was separated from stable hyperthyroidism by a 13 V-J model.

Amplification targeted TCR beta CDR3 regions from RNA transcripts. RT-PCR in the first round (using the HTBI primer set) targeted the TCR CDR3. TCRdb re-analysed the multiplex PCR reads in MiXCR, keeping a single row per CDR3 protein. This sample has approximately 600,000 distinct CDR3 sequences, with about 15% found just once. Patients between 18 and 65 years old had hyperthyroidism, newly diagnosed and lasting under 2 months. Based on clinical symptoms, serum thyroxine and TRAb, thyroid ultrasound and orbital computed tomography, diagnoses were reached. Fresh peripheral blood, about 9.3 ml, yielded the PBMCs. The CDR3 spans 15 residues. Per the germline V gene, CDR1 is LGHNA and CDR2 is YNFKEQ. The ends lost 1 base at V and 6 bases at J; junction bases unmatched: 3. In regard to this clonotype: Its antigen is undetermined.

The clonotype originates from a woman in her twenties or thirties with Graves' hyperthyroidism that later progressed to Graves' ophthalmopathy. Sample: blood. This chain uses TRBV4-2 with TRBJ2-5; 12 nucleotides agree with TRBD1. The CDR3 DNA follows: TGTGCCAGCAGCCAAGTCGGGACAGGGGGCCAGACCCAGTACTTC. Translating it yields CASSQVGTGGQTQYF.